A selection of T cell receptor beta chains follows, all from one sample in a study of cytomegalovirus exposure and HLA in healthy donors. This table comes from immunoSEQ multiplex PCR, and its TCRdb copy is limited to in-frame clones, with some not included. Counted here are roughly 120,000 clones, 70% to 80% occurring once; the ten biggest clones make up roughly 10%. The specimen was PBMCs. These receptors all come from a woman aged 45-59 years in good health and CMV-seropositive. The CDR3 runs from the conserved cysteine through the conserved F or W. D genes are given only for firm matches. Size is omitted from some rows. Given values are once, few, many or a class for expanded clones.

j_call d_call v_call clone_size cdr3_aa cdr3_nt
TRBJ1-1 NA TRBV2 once CASGRETEAFF TGTGCCAGCGGCAGGGAAACTGAAGCTTTCTTT
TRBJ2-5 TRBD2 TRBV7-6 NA CASSLTAGPQETQYF TGTGCCAGCAGCCTTACAGCGGGGCCACAAGAGACCCAGTACTTC
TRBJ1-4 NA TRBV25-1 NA CASSDGAAEKLFF TGTGCCAGCAGTGATGGAGCAGCTGAAAAACTGTTTTTT
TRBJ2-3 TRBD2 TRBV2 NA CASSRLAGGEDTQYF TGTGCCAGCAGTCGACTAGCGGGGGGTGAAGATACGCAGTATTTT
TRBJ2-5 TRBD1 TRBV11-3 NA CASSSTGGQETQYF TGTGCCAGCAGCTCGACAGGGGGTCAAGAGACCCAGTACTTC
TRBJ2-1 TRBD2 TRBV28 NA CASSLSAGGLYEQFF TGTGCCAGCAGTTTGTCCGCGGGAGGTCTCTATGAGCAGTTCTTC
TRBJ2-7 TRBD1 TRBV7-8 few CASSKWTGTSYEQYF TGTGCCAGCAGCAAATGGACAGGGACGTCCTACGAGCAGTACTTC
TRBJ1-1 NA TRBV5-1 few CAISLLRETNIEAFF TGCGCCATCAGCTTACTCAGGGAAACGAACATTGAAGCTTTCTTT
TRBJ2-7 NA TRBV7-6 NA CASSLVGQGGSYEQYF TGTGCCAGCAGCTTAGTGGGGCAGGGGGGATCCTACGAGCAGTACTTC
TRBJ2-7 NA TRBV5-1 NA CASSWTASYEQYF TGCGCCAGCAGCTGGACAGCCTCCTACGAGCAGTACTTC
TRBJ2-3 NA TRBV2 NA CASSSMDTQYF TGTGCCAGCAGTTCTATGGATACGCAGTATTTT
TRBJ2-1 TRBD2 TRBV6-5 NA CASSRTSGTLNEQFF TGTGCCAGCAGTCGGACTAGCGGGACCCTTAATGAGCAGTTCTTC
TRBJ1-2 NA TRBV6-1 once CASSGANYGYTF TGTGCCAGCAGCGGTGCTAACTATGGCTACACCTTC
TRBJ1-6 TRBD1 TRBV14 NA CASSLQGQNSPLHF TGTGCCAGCAGCCTACAGGGACAGAATTCACCCCTCCACTTT
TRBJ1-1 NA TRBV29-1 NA CSVVRPSGNTEAFF TGCAGCGTTGTAAGGCCCTCGGGGAACACTGAAGCTTTCTTT
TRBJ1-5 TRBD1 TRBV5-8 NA CASSLEGTGVQPQHF TGTGCCAGCAGCTTGGAGGGGACAGGGGTTCAGCCCCAGCATTTT
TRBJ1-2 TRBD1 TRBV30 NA CAWSLGDRAGYTF TGTGCCTGGAGTCTCGGGGACAGGGCTGGCTACACCTTC
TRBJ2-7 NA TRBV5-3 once CARSSQGPSYEQYF TGTGCCAGAAGCTCACAGGGTCCCTCCTACGAGCAGTACTTC
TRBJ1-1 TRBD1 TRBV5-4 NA CARRPHVGTGAPGTEAFF TGTGCCAGAAGGCCCCATGTTGGGACAGGGGCCCCGGGCACTGAAGCTTTCTTT
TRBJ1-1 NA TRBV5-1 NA CASSLAVSGIATEAFF TGCGCCAGCAGCTTGGCCGTCTCCGGGATCGCCACTGAAGCTTTCTTT
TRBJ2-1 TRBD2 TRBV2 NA CASTTFEFGGSYNEQFF TGTGCCAGCACGACCTTTGAGTTCGGGGGGAGTTACAATGAGCAGTTCTTC
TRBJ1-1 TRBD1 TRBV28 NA CASSLRTGMSNTEAFF TGTGCCAGCAGCCTAAGGACAGGGATGTCAAACACTGAAGCTTTCTTT
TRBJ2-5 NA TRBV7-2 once CASRSGIQETQYF TGTGCCAGCAGGAGCGGAATACAAGAGACCCAGTACTTC
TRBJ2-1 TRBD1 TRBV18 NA CASSQETGIYNEQFF TGTGCCAGCTCACAAGAGACAGGGATCTACAATGAGCAGTTCTTC
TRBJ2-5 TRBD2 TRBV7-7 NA CASSGVAGGQETQYF TGTGCCAGCAGCGGCGTGGCGGGGGGGCAAGAGACCCAGTACTTC
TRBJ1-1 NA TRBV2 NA CASTREQGMNTEAFF TGTGCCAGCACTCGTGAGCAGGGGATGAACACTGAAGCTTTCTTT
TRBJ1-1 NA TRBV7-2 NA CASSLDGVNTEAFF TGTGCCAGCAGCTTAGACGGGGTGAACACTGAAGCTTTCTTT
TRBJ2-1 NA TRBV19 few CASSSGQNNEQFF TGTGCCAGTAGTTCAGGACAGAACAATGAGCAGTTCTTC
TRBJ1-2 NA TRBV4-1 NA CASSQAGGYGYTF TGCGCCAGCAGCCAAGCGGGGGGCTATGGCTACACCTTC
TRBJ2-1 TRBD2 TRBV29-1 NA CSVDSSGRVGQFF TGCAGCGTTGACAGTAGCGGGAGAGTCGGACAGTTCTTC
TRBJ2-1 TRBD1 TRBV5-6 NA CASSLDLGQGTYNEQFF TGTGCCAGCAGCTTGGATCTGGGACAGGGGACCTACAATGAGCAGTTCTTC
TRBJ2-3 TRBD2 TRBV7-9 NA CASSFLAGATDTQYF TGTGCCAGCAGCTTTTTAGCGGGAGCCACAGATACGCAGTATTTT
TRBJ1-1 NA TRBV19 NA CASSKQGHPDTEAFF TGTGCCAGTAGTAAACAGGGACACCCGGACACTGAAGCTTTCTTT
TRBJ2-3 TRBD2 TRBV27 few CASSWGGPTDTQYF TGTGCCAGCAGTTGGGGGGGACCCACAGATACGCAGTATTTT
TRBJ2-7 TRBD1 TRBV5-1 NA CASSPGQGPYEQYF TGCGCCAGCAGCCCGGGACAGGGGCCCTACGAGCAGTACTTC
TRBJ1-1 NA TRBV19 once CASRRPHGMNTEAFF TGTGCCAGCCGGAGACCGCATGGAATGAACACTGAAGCTTTCTTT
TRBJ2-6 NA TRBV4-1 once CASSQVMAYSGESSGANVLTF TGCGCCAGCAGCCAAGTGATGGCCTATAGCGGAGAGAGCTCTGGGGCCAACGTCCTGACTTTC
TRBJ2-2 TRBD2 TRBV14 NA CASSHIAGGPIGGLFF TGTGCCAGCAGCCATATAGCGGGAGGGCCGATCGGGGGGCTGTTTTTT
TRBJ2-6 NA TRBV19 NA CASSIPRSGANVLTF TGTGCCAGTAGTATTCCTCGCAGTGGGGCCAACGTCCTGACTTTC
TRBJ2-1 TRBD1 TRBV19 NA CASSVPGQGHNEQFF TGTGCCAGTAGTGTACCGGGACAGGGGCACAATGAGCAGTTCTTC
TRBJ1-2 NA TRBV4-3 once CASSQDLGAQANYGYTF TGCGCCAGCAGCCAAGATTTGGGGGCCCAAGCTAACTATGGCTACACCTTC
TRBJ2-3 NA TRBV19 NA CASSISTDRTDTQYF TGTGCCAGTAGTATCTCGACGGACAGAACGGATACGCAGTATTTT
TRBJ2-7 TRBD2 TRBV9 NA CASSVGSGTTRSYEQYF TGTGCCAGCAGCGTAGGCAGCGGGACGACTCGATCCTACGAGCAGTACTTC